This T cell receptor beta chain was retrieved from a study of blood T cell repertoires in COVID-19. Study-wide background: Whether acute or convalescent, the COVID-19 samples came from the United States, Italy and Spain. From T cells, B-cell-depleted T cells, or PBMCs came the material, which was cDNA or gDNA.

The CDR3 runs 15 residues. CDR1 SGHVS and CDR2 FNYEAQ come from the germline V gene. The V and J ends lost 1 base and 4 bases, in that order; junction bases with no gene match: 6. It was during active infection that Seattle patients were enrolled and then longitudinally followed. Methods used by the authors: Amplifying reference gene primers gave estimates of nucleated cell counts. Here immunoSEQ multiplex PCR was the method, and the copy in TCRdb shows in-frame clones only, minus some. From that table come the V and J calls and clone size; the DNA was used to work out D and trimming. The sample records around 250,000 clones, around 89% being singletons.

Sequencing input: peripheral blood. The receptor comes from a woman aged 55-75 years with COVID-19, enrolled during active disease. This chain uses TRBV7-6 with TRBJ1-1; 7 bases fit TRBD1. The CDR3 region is CASSLGTGVSTEAFF. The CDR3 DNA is TGTGCCAGCAGCTTAGGTACAGGGGTGAGCACTGAAGCTTTCTTT.